Sequencing of this T cell receptor (beta chain) was carried out in a study of blood T cell repertoires in COVID-19. Overall study context: Sites across the United States, Italy and Spain contributed samples from acute and convalescent COVID-19. In each case, the material was cDNA or gDNA derived from T cells, B-cell-depleted T cells, or PBMCs.

This CDR3 is built from 15 residues. Looked up from germline, CDR1 is SGHTA and CDR2 is FQGTGA. V lost 0 bases to trimming and J lost 4 bases; unmatched junction nucleotides: 4. As handled by the study authors: For nucleated cells, counts were estimated from reference gene primer amplification. Clones were read by immunoSEQ multiplex PCR, and TCRdb kept only the in-frame ones, dropping some. That table is the source of V, J and clone size, and D and trimming were worked out from the DNA. Altogether roughly 140,000 clones are present, almost 85% being singletons, with the ten largest covering 2.5% to 3%. This clone has more than one count but fewer than ten.

This chain uses TRBV7-3 with TRBJ2-5, with 8 bases aligning to TRBD2. This receptor was obtained from a man aged 50 to 59 with acute or convalescent COVID-19. Sequences were obtained from peripheral blood. Written as DNA, the CDR3 is TGTGCCAGCAGCTTAACGAGGACTAGCCCAGAGACCCAGTACTTC. Its translation is CASSLTRTSPETQYF.